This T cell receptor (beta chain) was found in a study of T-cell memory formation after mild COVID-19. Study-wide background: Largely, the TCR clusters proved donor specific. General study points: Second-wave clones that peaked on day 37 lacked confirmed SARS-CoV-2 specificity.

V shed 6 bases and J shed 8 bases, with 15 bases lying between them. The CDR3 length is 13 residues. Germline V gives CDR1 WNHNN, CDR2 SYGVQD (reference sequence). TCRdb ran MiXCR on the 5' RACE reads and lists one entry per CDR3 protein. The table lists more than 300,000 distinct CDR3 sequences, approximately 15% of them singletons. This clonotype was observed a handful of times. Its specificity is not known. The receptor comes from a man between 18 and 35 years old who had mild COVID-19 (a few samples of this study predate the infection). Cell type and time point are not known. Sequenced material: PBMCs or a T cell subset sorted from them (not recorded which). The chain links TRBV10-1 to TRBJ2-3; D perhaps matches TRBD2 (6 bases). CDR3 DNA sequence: TGCGCCAGCAGCCCCACTAGCCTCGGTACGCAGTATTTT. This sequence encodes CASSPTSLGTQYF.